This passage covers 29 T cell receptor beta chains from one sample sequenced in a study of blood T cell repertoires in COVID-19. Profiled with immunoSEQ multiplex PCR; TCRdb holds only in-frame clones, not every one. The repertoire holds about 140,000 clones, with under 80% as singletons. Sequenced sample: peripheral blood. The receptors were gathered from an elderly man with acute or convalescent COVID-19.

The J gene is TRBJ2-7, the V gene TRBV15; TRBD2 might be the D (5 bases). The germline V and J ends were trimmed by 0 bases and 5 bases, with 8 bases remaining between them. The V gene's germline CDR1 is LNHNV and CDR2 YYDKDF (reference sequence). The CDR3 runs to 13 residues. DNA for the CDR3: TGTGCCACCAGCAGAGATCTAGCCAACGAGCAGTACTTC. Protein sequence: CATSRDLANEQYF.

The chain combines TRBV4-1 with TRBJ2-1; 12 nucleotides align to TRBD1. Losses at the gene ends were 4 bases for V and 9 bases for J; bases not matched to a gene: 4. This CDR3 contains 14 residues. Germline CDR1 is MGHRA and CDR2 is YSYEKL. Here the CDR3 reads CASSPGQGAGEQFF. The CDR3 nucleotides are TGCGCCAGCAGCCCGGGACAGGGGGCAGGTGAGCAGTTCTTC.

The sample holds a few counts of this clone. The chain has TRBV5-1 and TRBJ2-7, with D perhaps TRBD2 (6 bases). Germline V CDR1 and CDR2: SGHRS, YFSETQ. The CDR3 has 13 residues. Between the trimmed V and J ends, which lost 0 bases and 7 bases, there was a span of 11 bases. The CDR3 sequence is CASSLGGTREQYF. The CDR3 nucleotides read TGCGCCAGCAGCTTGGGCGGGACGAGGGAGCAGTACTTC.

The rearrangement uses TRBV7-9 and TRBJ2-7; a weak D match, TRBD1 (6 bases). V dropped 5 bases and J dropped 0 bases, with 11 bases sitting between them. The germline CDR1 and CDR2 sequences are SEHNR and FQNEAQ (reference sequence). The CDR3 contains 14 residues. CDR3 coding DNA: TGTGCCAGCAGCCACAGGGAGAGCTCCTACGAGCAGTACTTC. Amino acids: CASSHRESSYEQYF.

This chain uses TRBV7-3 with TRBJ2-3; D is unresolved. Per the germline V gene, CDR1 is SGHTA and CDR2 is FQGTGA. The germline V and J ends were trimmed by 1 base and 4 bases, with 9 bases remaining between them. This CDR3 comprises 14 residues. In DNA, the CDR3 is TGTGCCAGCAGCTTAAATGGGCAGCCAGATACGCAGTATTTT. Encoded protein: CASSLNGQPDTQYF.

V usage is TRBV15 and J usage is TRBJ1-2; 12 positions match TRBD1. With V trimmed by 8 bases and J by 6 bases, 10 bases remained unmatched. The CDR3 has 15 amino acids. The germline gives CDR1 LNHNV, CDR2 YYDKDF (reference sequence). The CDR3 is CATLPGTGGGNGYTF. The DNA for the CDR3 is TGTGCCACCTTACCCGGGACAGGGGGCGGGAATGGCTACACCTTC. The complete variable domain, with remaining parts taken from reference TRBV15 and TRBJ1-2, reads DAMVIQNPRYQVTQFGKPVTLSCSQTLNHNVMYWYQQKSSQAPKLLFHYYDKDFNNEADTPDNFQSRRPNTSFCFLDIRSPGLGDTAMYLCATLPGTGGGNGYTFGSGTRLTVV.

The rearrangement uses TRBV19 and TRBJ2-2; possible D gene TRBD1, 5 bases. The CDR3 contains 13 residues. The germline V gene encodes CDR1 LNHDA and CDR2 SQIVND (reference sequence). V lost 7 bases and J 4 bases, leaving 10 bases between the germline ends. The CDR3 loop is CASTVRGTGELFF. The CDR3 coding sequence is TGTGCCAGTACCGTTAGGGGCACCGGGGAGCTGTTTTTT.

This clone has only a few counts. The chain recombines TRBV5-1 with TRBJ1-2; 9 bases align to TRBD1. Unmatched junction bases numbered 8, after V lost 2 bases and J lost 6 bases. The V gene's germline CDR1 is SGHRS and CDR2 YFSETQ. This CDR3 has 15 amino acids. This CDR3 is CASSFEGTGIDGYTF. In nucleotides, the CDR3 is TGCGCCAGCAGCTTTGAAGGGACAGGGATCGATGGCTACACCTTC.

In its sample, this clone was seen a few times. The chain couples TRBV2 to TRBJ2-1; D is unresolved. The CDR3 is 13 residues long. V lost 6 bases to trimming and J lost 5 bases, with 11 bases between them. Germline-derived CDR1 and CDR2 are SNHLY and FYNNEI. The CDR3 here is CASSTSRDNEQFF. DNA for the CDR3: TGTGCCAGCAGCACCTCAAGAGACAATGAGCAGTTCTTC.

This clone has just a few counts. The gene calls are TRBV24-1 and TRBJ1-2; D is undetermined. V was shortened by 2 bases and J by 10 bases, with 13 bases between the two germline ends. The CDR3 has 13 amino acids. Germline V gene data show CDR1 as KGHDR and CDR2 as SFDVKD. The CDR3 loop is CATSDSGIRDYTF. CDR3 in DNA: TGTGCCACCAGTGATTCGGGTATTCGTGACTACACCTTC.

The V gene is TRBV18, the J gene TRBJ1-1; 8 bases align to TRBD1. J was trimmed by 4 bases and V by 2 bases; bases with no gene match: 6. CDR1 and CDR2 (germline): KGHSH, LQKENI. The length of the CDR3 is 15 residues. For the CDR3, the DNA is TGTGCCAGCTCACCAACTTCAGGGGGCGGCACTGAAGCTTTCTTT. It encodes CASSPTSGGGTEAFF.

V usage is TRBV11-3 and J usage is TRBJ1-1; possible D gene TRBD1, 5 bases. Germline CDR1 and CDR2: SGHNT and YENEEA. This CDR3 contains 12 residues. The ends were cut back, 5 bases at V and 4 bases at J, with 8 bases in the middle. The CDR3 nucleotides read TGTGCCAGCAGCATGGGGCCCACTGAAGCTTTCTTT. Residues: CASSMGPTEAFF.

DNA for the CDR3: TGTGCCAGTAGTATTAGGGCAGGGGGAGCTTTCTTT. Translating gives CASSIRAGGAFF. This chain uses TRBV19 with TRBJ1-1; 7 bases map to TRBD1. The CDR3 extends over 12 amino acids. The ends lost 3 bases at V and 10 bases at J; junction bases unmatched: 5. The V gene's germline CDR1 is LNHDA and CDR2 SQIVND (reference sequence).

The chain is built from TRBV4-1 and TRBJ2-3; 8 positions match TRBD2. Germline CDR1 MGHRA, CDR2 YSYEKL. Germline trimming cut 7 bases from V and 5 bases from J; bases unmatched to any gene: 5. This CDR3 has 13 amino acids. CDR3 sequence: CASTSGGLDTQYF. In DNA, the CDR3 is TGCGCCAGCACCTCGGGGGGGTTAGATACGCAGTATTTT.

CDR3 amino acids: CASSPGQTNTEAFF. DNA of the CDR3: TGTGCCAGCTCCCCGGGACAGACGAACACTGAAGCTTTCTTT. The J gene is TRBJ1-1, the V gene TRBV18; 7 positions match TRBD1. This CDR3 spans 14 amino acids. V lost 6 bases, J lost 1 base, and 5 bases stayed unmatched. Germline V gene lookup returns CDR1 KGHSH and CDR2 LQKENI.

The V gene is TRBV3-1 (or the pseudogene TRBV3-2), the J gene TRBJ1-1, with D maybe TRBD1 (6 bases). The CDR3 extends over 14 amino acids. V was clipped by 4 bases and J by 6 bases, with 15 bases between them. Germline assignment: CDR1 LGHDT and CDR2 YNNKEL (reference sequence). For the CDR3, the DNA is TGTGCCAGCAGCCTCCATAACAGGGTAGCTGAAGCTTTCTTT. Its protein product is CASSLHNRVAEAFF.

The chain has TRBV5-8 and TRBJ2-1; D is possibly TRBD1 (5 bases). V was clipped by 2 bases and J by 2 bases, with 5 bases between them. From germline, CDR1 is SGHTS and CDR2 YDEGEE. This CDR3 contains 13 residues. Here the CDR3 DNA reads TGTGCCAGCAGCTTCAGGGCCTACAATGAGCAGTTCTTC. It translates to CASSFRAYNEQFF. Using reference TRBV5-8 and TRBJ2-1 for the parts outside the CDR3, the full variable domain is EAGVTQSPTHLIKTRGQQATLRCSPISGHTSVYWYQQALGLGLQFLLWYDEGEERNRGNFPPRFSGRQFPNYSSELNVNALELEDSALYLCASSFRAYNEQFFGPGTRLTVL.

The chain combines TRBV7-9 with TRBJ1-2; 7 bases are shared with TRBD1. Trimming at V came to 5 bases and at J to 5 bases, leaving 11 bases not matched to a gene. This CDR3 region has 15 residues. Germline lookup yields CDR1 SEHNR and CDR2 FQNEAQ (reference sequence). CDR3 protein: CASSILDRDGYGYTF. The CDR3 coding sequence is TGTGCCAGCAGCATATTAGACAGGGACGGATATGGCTACACCTTC.

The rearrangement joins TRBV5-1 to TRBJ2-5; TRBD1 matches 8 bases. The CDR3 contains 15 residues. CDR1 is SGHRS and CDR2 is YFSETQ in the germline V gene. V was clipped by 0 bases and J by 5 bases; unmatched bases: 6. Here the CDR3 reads CASSLDGTGYETQYF. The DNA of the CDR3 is TGCGCCAGCAGCTTGGATGGGACAGGTTACGAGACCCAGTACTTC. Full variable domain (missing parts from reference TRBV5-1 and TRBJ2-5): KAGVTQTPRYLIKTRGQQVTLSCSPISGHRSVSWYQQTPGQGLQFLFEYFSETQRNKGNFPGRFSGRQFSNSRSEMNVSTLELGDSALYLCASSLDGTGYETQYFGPGTRLLVL.

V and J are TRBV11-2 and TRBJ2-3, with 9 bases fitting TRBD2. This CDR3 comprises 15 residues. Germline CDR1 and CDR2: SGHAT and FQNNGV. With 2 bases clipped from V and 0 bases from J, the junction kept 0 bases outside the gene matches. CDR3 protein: CASSLSGGSTDTQYF. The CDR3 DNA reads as TGTGCCAGCAGCTTAAGCGGGGGGAGCACAGATACGCAGTATTTT.

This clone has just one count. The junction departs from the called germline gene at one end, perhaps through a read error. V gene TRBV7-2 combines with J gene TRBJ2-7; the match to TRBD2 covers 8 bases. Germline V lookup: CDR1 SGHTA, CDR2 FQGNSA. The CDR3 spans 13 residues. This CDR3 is CASSLEVGGAGLF. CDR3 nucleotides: TGTGCCAGCAGCTTAGAAGTCGGGGGGGCGGGCCTCTTC.

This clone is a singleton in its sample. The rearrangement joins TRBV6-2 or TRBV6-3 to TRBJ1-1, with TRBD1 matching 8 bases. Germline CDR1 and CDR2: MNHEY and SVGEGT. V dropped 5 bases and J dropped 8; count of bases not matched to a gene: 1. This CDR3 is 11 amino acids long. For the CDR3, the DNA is TGTGCCAGCAGTAACAGGGGGGAAGCTTTCTTT. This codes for CASSNRGEAFF.

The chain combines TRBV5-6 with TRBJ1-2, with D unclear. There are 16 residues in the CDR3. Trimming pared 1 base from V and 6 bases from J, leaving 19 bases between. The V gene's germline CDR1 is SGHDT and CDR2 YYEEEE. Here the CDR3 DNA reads TGTGCCAGCAGCTTGTCGGCAGCGATAATTTGGGATGGCTACACCTTC. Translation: CASSLSAAIIWDGYTF.

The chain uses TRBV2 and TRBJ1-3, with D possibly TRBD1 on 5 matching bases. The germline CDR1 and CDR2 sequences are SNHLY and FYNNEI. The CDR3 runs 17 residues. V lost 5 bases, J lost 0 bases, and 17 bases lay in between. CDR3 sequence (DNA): TGTGCCAGCAGTCTCGGGGGGTCCCCCCTCTCTGGAAACACCATATATTTT. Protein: CASSLGGSPLSGNTIYF.

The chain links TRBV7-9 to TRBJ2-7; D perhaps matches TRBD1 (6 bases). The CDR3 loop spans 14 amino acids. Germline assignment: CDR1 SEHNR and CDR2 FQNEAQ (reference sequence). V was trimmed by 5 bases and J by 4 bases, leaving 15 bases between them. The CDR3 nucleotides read TGTGCCAGCAGCCAAACAGGGTTCGGATACGAGCAGTACTTC. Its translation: CASSQTGFGYEQYF.

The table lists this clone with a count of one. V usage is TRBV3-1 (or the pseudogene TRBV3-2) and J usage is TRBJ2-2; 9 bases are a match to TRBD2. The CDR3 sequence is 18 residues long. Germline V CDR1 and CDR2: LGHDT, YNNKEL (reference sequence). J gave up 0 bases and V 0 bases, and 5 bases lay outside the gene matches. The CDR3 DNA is TGTGCCAGCAGCCAAGAGATAGCGGGGGTAGCGAACACCGGGGAGCTGTTTTTT. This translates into CASSQEIAGVANTGELFF.

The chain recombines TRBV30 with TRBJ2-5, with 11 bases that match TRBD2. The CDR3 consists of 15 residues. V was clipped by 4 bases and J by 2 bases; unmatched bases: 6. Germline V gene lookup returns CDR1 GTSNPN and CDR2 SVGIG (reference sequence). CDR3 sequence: CAWNLAGGPQETQYF. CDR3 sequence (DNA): TGTGCCTGGAATTTAGCGGGGGGGCCGCAAGAGACCCAGTACTTC.

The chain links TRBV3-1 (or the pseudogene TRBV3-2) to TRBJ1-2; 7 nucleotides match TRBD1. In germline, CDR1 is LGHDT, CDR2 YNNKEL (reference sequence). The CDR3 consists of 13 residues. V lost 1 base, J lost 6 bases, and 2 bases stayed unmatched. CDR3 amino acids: CASSQGTGDGYTF. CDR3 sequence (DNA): TGTGCCAGCAGCCAAGGTACAGGGGATGGCTACACCTTC.

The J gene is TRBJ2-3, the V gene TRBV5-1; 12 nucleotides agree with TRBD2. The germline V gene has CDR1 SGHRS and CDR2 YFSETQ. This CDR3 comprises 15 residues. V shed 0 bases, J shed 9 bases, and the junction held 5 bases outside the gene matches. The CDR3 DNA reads TGCGCCAGCAGCTTGGTTTCTAGCGGGGGGGGCACGCAGTATTTT. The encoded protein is CASSLVSSGGGTQYF. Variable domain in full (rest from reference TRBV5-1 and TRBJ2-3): KAGVTQTPRYLIKTRGQQVTLSCSPISGHRSVSWYQQTPGQGLQFLFEYFSETQRNKGNFPGRFSGRQFSNSRSEMNVSTLELGDSALYLCASSLVSSGGGTQYFGPGTRLTVL.